This paragraph covers one TCR beta chain sequence. What it recognizes is unknown. Multiplex touch-down PCR amplified TRB using TRB-A and TRB-B pools in one tube. TCRdb reprocessed the multiplex PCR reads, keeping one entry per CDR3 protein, no DNA. The sample has around 4,300 distinct CDR3 sequences, and its top ten clones hold around 19%. Each sample's input was 250 ng genomic DNA, approximately 37,500 genome equivalents. Germline CDR1 reads MNHNS; CDR2 reads SASEGT. The CDR3 is 16 residues long. This sample is part of a study of T cell clusters in autoimmune cytopenias. Regarding the study as a whole: TRB repertoire shifts in secondary cytopenia and chronic lymphocytic leukemia mostly reflected lymphoma, not autoimmunity. No experiment has yet validated the function of the T cell clusters defined in silico.

The same specimen was also included in a second study, on T cell repertoires in aging, cancer and after chemotherapy.

The sequencing sample was made of peripheral blood. This sequence originates from a human donor in good health. The rearrangement uses TRBV6-1 and TRBJ1-2; TCRdb calls TRBD1, which cannot be checked without DNA. This CDR3 reads CASSEEWGPTGFGYTF.